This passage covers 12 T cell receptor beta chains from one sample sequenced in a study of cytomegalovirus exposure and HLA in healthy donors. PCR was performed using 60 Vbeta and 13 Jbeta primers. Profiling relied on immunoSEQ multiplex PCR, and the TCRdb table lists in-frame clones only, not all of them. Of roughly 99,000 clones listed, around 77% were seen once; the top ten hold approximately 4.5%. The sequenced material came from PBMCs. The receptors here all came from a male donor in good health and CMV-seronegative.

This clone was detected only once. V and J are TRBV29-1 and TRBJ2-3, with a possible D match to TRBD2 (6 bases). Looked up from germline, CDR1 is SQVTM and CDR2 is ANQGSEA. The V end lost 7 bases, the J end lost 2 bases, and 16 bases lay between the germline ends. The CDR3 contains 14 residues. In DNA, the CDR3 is TGCAGCGCTCGACCGGGACTTACCACAGATACGCAGTATTTT. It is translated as CSARPGLTTDTQYF.

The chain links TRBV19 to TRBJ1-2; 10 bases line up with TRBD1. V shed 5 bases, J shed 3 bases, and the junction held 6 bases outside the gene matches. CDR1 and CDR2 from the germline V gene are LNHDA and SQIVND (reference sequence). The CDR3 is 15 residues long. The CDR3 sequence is CASSGWTGGDYGYTF. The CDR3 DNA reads TGTGCCAGTAGTGGTTGGACAGGGGGAGACTATGGCTACACCTTC.

The chain's CDR3 is CASGPYTPLTEQYF. The CDR3 bases are TGTGCCAGCGGGCCCTATACCCCGCTTACGGAGCAGTACTTC. The V and J genes are TRBV6-4 and TRBJ2-7; D gene uncertain. Trimming cost V 8 bases and J 7 bases, with 21 bases left between them. The germline V gene encodes CDR1 MRHNA and CDR2 SNTAGT. The CDR3 consists of 14 residues.

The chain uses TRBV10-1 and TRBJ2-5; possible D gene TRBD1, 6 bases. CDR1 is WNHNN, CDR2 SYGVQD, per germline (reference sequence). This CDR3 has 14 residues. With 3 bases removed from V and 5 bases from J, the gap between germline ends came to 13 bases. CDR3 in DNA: TGCGCCAGCAGTGATCCCCAGGGGAAGGAGACCCAGTACTTC. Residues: CASSDPQGKETQYF.

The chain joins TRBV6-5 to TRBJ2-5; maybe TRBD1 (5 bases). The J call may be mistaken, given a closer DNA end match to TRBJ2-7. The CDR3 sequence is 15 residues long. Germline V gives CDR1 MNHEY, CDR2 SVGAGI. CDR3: CASSYGAGRTYEQYF. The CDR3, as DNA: TGTGCCAGCAGTTACGGGGCTGGGCGGACATACGAGCAGTACTTC.

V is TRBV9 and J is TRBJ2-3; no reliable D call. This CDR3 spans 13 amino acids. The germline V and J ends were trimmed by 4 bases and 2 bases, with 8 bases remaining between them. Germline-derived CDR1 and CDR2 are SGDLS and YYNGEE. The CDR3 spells CASSPQITDTQYF. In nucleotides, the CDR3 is TGTGCCAGCAGCCCACAGATCACAGATACGCAGTATTTT.

The chain's CDR3 is CASSSPPGQGNYGYTF. CDR3 coding DNA: TGTGCCAGCAGTTCCCCACCGGGACAGGGGAACTATGGCTACACCTTC. The J gene is TRBJ1-2, the V gene TRBV28; 10 bases align to TRBD1. V shed 4 bases, J shed 2 bases, and the junction held 7 bases outside the gene matches. The CDR3 spans 16 residues. Germline CDR1 is MDHEN and CDR2 is SYDVKM.

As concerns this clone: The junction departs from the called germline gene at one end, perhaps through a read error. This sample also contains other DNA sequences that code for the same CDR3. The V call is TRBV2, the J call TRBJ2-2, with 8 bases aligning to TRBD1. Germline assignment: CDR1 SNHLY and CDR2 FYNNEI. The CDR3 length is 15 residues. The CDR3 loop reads CASSGQGRNTGELFF. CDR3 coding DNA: TGTGCCAGCAGCGGACAGGGAAGGAACACCGGAGAGCTGTTTTTT.

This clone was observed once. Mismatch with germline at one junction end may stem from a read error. The CDR3 spells CSVTWGSYDQYF. Here the CDR3 DNA reads TGCAGCGTTACTTGGGGCTCCTACGATCAGTACTTC. The J gene is TRBJ2-7, the V gene TRBV29-1; tentative D call: TRBD1 (5 bases). CDR3 length equals 12 residues. Germline CDR1 is SQVTM and CDR2 is ANQGSEA.

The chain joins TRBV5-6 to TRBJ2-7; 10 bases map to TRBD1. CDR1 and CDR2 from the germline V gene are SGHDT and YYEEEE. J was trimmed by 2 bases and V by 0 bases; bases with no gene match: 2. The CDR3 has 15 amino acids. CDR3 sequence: CASSLAGTGAYEQYF. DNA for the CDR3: TGTGCCAGCAGCTTGGCCGGGACAGGGGCCTACGAGCAGTACTTC.

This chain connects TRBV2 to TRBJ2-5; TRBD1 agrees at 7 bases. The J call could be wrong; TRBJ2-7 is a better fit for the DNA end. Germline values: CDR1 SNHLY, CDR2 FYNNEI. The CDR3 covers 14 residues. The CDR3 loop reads CASNRQGGGYEQYF. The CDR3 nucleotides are TGTGCCAGCAACAGACAGGGCGGTGGCTACGAGCAGTACTTC.

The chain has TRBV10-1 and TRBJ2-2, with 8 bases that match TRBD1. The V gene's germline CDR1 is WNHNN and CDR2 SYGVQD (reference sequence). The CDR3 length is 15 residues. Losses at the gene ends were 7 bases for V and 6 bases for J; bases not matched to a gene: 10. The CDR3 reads CASTGMTGVPGELFF. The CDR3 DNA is TGCGCCAGCACTGGGATGACAGGGGTTCCCGGGGAGCTGTTTTTT.